The 19 T cell receptor beta chains below come from one sample, sequenced in a study of T-cell reconstitution after alpha-beta-depleted transplantation in children. Preparation of the TCRbeta library involved a method that used unique molecular identifiers. TCRdb passed the PCR reads through MiXCR, listing each CDR3 protein once. The profile covers 450,000 to 600,000 distinct CDR3 sequences, with 18% appearing a single time and over 3% taken by the ten largest. Source: PBMCs from the stem cell graft donor, taken from the stem cell graft. These receptors all come from a human donor who donated a stem cell graft to a child with acute lymphoblastic leukemia.

The V and J genes are TRBV5-1 and TRBJ1-1; tentative D call: TRBD1 (6 bases). Between the trimmed V and J ends, which lost 2 bases and 5 bases, there was a span of 13 bases. The V gene's germline CDR1 is SGHRS and CDR2 YFSETQ. This CDR3 has 14 residues. DNA for the CDR3: TGCGCCAGCAGCTTCTTGGGGGCGAGTACTGAAGCTTTCTTT. This sequence encodes CASSFLGASTEAFF.

This clonotype was counted between two and nine times. V gene TRBV20-1 combines with J gene TRBJ1-5, with 7 positions matching TRBD1. The CDR3 has 13 amino acids. Trimming removed 5 bases from V and 6 bases from J; junction bases left unmatched: 7. The germline V gene encodes CDR1 DFQATT and CDR2 SNEGSKA (reference sequence). The CDR3 spells CSARIGTAQPQHF. The CDR3 nucleotides read TGCAGTGCTCGAATTGGGACAGCTCAGCCCCAGCATTTT.

A few counts support this clonotype. The rearrangement links TRBV27 to TRBJ1-1; the match to TRBD1 covers 8 bases. Per the germline V gene, CDR1 is MNHEY and CDR2 is SMNVEV (reference sequence). V gave up 5 bases and J gave up 5 bases; unmatched junction bases: 13. The length of the CDR3 is 16 residues. The chain's CDR3 is CASSTDREVYQTEAFF. DNA for the CDR3: TGTGCCAGCAGTACGGACAGGGAGGTTTATCAGACTGAAGCTTTCTTT.

Details on this clonotype: At one end, the junction sequence differs from germline, possibly due to a read error. The V gene is TRBV2, the J gene TRBJ2-7; D remains unclear. The CDR3 length is 15 residues. Looked up from germline, CDR1 is SNHLY and CDR2 is FYNNEI. This chain's CDR3 is CASREGIRLYHEQYF. The CDR3 coding sequence is TGTGCCAGCAGAGAAGGGATTCGTCTATACCACGAGCAGTACTTC.

This clonotype was seen a handful of times. This chain connects TRBV7-3 to TRBJ1-1; D is possibly TRBD1 (5 bases). The CDR3 is 14 amino acids. V dropped 1 base and J dropped 4 bases, with 10 bases sitting between them. CDR1 is SGHTA, CDR2 FQGTGA, per germline. This chain's CDR3 is CASSLNGGTTEAFF. The CDR3 coding sequence is TGTGCCAGCAGCTTAAATGGGGGTACCACTGAAGCTTTCTTT.

In its sample, this clonotype was seen a few times. The chain joins TRBV6-5 to TRBJ1-1, with 7 nucleotides matching TRBD1. CDR1 is MNHEY, CDR2 SVGAGI, per germline. V was clipped by 2 bases and J by 5 bases; unmatched bases: 5. The CDR3 covers 14 residues. The CDR3 DNA reads TGTGCCAGCAGTTACCCCCAACAGGGGACTGAAGCTTTCTTT. Its translation is CASSYPQQGTEAFF.

This clonotype was seen a handful of times. The chain has TRBV3-1 and TRBJ2-1; 13 bases are a match to TRBD2. Unmatched junction bases numbered 8, after V lost 8 bases and J lost 7 bases. Germline V CDR1 and CDR2: LGHDT, YNNKEL (reference sequence). This CDR3 region has 15 residues. The CDR3 DNA sequence: TGTGCCAGCTTAGGGACTAGCGGGAATTCGAATGAGCAGTTCTTC. It encodes CASLGTSGNSNEQFF.

The table lists this clonotype with a few counts. This chain uses TRBV2 with TRBJ2-1; D not resolved. The germline V and J ends were trimmed by 5 bases and 4 bases, with 18 bases remaining between them. The CDR3 spans 16 residues. The germline CDR1 and CDR2 sequences are SNHLY and FYNNEI. DNA for the CDR3: TGTGCCAGCAGTATGAGTGTCCTTGCCCCGTACAATGAGCAGTTCTTC. Amino acid sequence: CASSMSVLAPYNEQFF.

This clonotype was found a few times. The V gene is TRBV6-1, the J gene TRBJ1-2; D is possibly TRBD1 (5 bases). V lost 7 bases, J lost 5 bases, and 26 bases lay in between. CDR3 length: 17 amino acids. Germline lookup yields CDR1 MNHNS and CDR2 SASEGT. For the CDR3, the DNA is TGTGCCAGCAACCCTGGAGGCCTATCCTACGGGGGGTATGGCTACACCTTC. Encoded protein: CASNPGGLSYGGYGYTF.

This sequence joins TRBV5-8 and TRBJ1-4; tentatively, D is TRBD1 (5 bases). The V end lost 0 bases, the J end lost 0 bases, and 6 bases lay between the germline ends. Germline V gives CDR1 SGHTS, CDR2 YDEGEE. The CDR3 consists of 15 residues. The CDR3 DNA reads TGTGCCAGCAGCTTGGCAGGGTCAACTAATGAAAAACTGTTTTTT. Amino acid sequence: CASSLAGSTNEKLFF.

This chain links TRBV20-1 with TRBJ2-7; D unresolved. This CDR3 region has 12 residues. Germline assignment: CDR1 DFQATT and CDR2 SNEGSKA (reference sequence). The V and J ends lost 2 bases and 2 bases respectively, with 7 bases between them. CDR3 in DNA: TGCAGTGCTAGACGCGTCCCCTACGAGCAGTACTTC. Residues: CSARRVPYEQYF.

This clonotype was detected a few times. This sequence joins TRBV5-1 and TRBJ2-7; no reliable D call. The length of the CDR3 is 16 residues. Per germline, CDR1 SGHRS and CDR2 YFSETQ. V gave up 1 base and J gave up 0 bases, with 14 bases separating them. In nucleotides, the CDR3 is TGCGCCAGCAGCTTGCAGGTCGCGGTCGCCTCCTACGAGCAGTACTTC. Its protein is CASSLQVAVASYEQYF.

This clonotype was counted only a few times. The chain links TRBV4-1 to TRBJ2-2; 8 nucleotides match TRBD2. CDR3 length: 17 amino acids. V trimming: 5 bases; J trimming: 0 bases; junction bases outside the gene matches: 8. CDR1 and CDR2 from the germline V gene are MGHRA and YSYEKL. The CDR3 sequence is CASSLIAGHPNTGELFF. CDR3 nucleotide sequence: TGCGCCAGCAGCTTAATAGCGGGACACCCGAACACCGGGGAGCTGTTTTTT.

This clonotype was found a few times. The V gene is TRBV13, the J gene TRBJ2-4; no clear D gene. Germline V gene sequence: CDR1 PRHDT, CDR2 FYEKMQ (reference sequence). Between the trimmed V and J ends, which lost 5 bases and 4 bases, there was a span of 9 bases. This CDR3 spans 13 amino acids. CDR3 region: CASSHGQKNIQYF. CDR3 in DNA: TGTGCCAGCAGCCACGGCCAGAAAAACATTCAGTACTTC.

The chain employs TRBV5-1 and TRBJ2-7; tentatively, D is TRBD2 (6 bases). The CDR3 extends over 17 amino acids. Trimming removed 0 bases at V and 1 base at J, with 17 bases between. CDR1 and CDR2 from the germline V gene are SGHRS and YFSETQ. CDR3 in DNA: TGCGCCAGCAGCTTGGGGGCCTCGCGGGACGGGTCCTACGAGCAGTACTTC. It encodes CASSLGASRDGSYEQYF. Full variable domain (missing parts from reference TRBV5-1 and TRBJ2-7): KAGVTQTPRYLIKTRGQQVTLSCSPISGHRSVSWYQQTPGQGLQFLFEYFSETQRNKGNFPGRFSGRQFSNSRSEMNVSTLELGDSALYLCASSLGASRDGSYEQYFGPGTRLTVT.

This clonotype was seen only a few times. The chain has TRBV6-2 or TRBV6-3 and TRBJ1-2, with D unresolved. The germline gives CDR1 MNHEY, CDR2 SVGEGT. This CDR3 contains 12 residues. The V end lost 7 bases, the J end lost 2 bases, and 8 bases lay between the germline ends. The CDR3 here is CASTPGNYGYTF. In DNA form, the CDR3 reads TGTGCCAGCACCCCGGGGAACTATGGCTACACCTTC.

This clonotype was found a few times. V usage is TRBV24-1 and J usage is TRBJ2-3, with TRBD1 matching 9 bases. This CDR3 comprises 17 residues. The germline CDR1 and CDR2 sequences are KGHDR and SFDVKD. V dropped 0 bases and J dropped 4; count of bases not matched to a gene: 7. CDR3 DNA sequence: TGTGCCACCAGTGATTTGAGGGGACAGGGATTTCCAGATACGCAGTATTTT. Amino acid sequence: CATSDLRGQGFPDTQYF.

J is TRBJ2-1 and V is TRBV19; 9 bases match TRBD2. CDR3 length: 14 residues. From germline, CDR1 is LNHDA and CDR2 SQIVND (reference sequence). J lost 8 bases, V lost 2 bases, and 4 bases had no gene match. The CDR3 reads CASSIFAGGDEQFF. The CDR3 DNA follows: TGTGCCAGTAGTATATTTGCGGGAGGGGATGAGCAGTTCTTC.

The rearrangement links TRBV18 to TRBJ2-5, with D possibly being TRBD2 (6 bases). The CDR3 loop spans 16 amino acids. V was pared by 2 bases and J by 0 bases, with 13 bases between. Germline-derived CDR1 and CDR2 are KGHSH and LQKENI. The CDR3 loop is CASSPVRGTNQETQYF. The CDR3 coding sequence is TGTGCCAGCTCACCAGTCCGGGGGACCAACCAAGAGACCCAGTACTTC.